This T cell receptor (beta chain) was sequenced for a study of T cell changes during pregnancy in multiple sclerosis. Trimming shortened V by 2 bases and J by 0 bases, and 12 bases separated the two germline ends. CDR3 length: 17 amino acids. In germline, CDR1 is SGHRS, CDR2 YFSETQ. Clones were sequenced by immunoSEQ multiplex PCR, and TCRdb holds only the in-frame ones, with some missing. This sample has 80,000 or so clones, with approximately 90% found just once. The sequence came from a female donor with multiple sclerosis, enrolled in a pregnancy study. The material sequenced was peripheral blood, taken before pregnancy. The chain recombines TRBV5-1 with TRBJ2-6; TRBD1 might be the D (6 bases). CDR3 bases: TGCGCCAGCAGCTTACAGGGATACACCTCTGGGGCCAACGTCCTGACTTTC. It translates to CASSLQGYTSGANVLTF.